These 2 T cell receptor beta chains were sequenced from one sample in a study of blood T cell repertoires in COVID-19. The table came from immunoSEQ multiplex PCR; TCRdb's copy has only in-frame clones and leaves some out. Of approximately 130,000 clones in the sample, just under 80% are singletons; the top ten hold about 25%. The specimen sequenced was peripheral blood. These receptors were taken from a human donor in a cohort sampled during active COVID-19.

The chain carries TRBV7-9 and TRBJ2-5; 12 bases align to TRBD1. J lost 5 bases, V lost 5 bases, and 6 bases had no gene match. The CDR3 runs to 15 residues. The germline CDR1 and CDR2 sequences are SEHNR and FQNEAQ (reference sequence). The CDR3 nucleotides read TGTGCCAGCAGCGGGGGGACAGGGGGCGAGGAGACCCAGTACTTC. Its protein is CASSGGTGGEETQYF.

This clone was seen a single time. The chain combines TRBV7-2 with TRBJ2-5, with 7 bases matching TRBD2. The trim removed 2 bases at V and 4 bases at J, leaving 4 bases unmatched. Per germline, CDR1 SGHTA and CDR2 FQGNSA. This CDR3 spans 14 amino acids. The CDR3: CASSLMPSGETQYF. In nucleotides, the CDR3 is TGTGCCAGCAGCTTAATGCCTAGCGGAGAGACCCAGTACTTC.